What follows are 5 T cell receptor beta chains derived from one specimen sequenced in a study of blood T cell repertoires in COVID-19. Only in-frame clones appear in the TCRdb table, and some are missing; sequencing was by immunoSEQ multiplex PCR. The sample gives 200,000 to 250,000 clones, approximately 84% of which show up once; about 2% is in the top ten. Sequenced: PBMCs or T cells enriched from blood (not recorded which). Receptors originate from a man in his fifties or sixties who had recovered from COVID-19.

As regards this clone: At the DNA level, this CDR3 is encoded by other sequences in the same sample as well. The chain employs TRBV19 and TRBJ2-7; TRBD1 matches 7 bases. Losses at the gene ends were 5 bases for V and 2 bases for J; bases not matched to a gene: 6. The CDR3 sequence is 14 residues long. Germline-derived CDR1 and CDR2 are LNHDA and SQIVND (reference sequence). CDR3 region: CASSLRDRPYEQYF. DNA for the CDR3: TGTGCCAGTAGTTTACGGGACAGACCCTACGAGCAGTACTTC.

This clone was seen only once. J is TRBJ1-3 and V is TRBV9; D call uncertain. Trimming pared 4 bases from V and 0 bases from J, leaving 8 bases between. The CDR3 is made up of 14 amino acids. CDR1 and CDR2 from the germline V gene are SGDLS and YYNGEE. CDR3 in amino acids: CASSIENSGNTIYF. The CDR3 DNA reads as TGTGCCAGCAGCATCGAGAACTCTGGAAACACCATATATTTT. Supplemented by reference TRBV9 and TRBJ1-3, the full variable domain reads DSGVTQTPKHLITATGQRVTLRCSPRSGDLSVYWYQQSLDQGLQFLIQYYNGEERAKGNILERFSAQQFPDLHSELNLSSLELGDSALYFCASSIENSGNTIYFGEGSWLTVV.

This rearrangement joins TRBV4-1 to TRBJ1-6; D call uncertain. The CDR3 contains 14 residues. The germline CDR1 and CDR2 sequences are MGHRA and YSYEKL. Trimming removed 0 bases at V and 9 bases at J, with 9 bases between. CDR3 amino acids: CASSQDFLRSPLHF. The CDR3 DNA sequence: TGCGCCAGCAGCCAAGATTTTCTCCGTTCACCCCTCCACTTT.

The rearrangement uses TRBV2 and TRBJ1-5; TRBD1 is a possible D gene (6 bases). V shed 7 bases and J shed 6 bases, with 13 bases lying between them. The CDR3 loop spans 13 amino acids. Germline V gene data show CDR1 as SNHLY and CDR2 as FYNNEI. DNA for the CDR3: TGTGCCAGCACAGGGGCTTGGGGTCAGCCCCAGCATTTT. It specifies CASTGAWGQPQHF.

The rearrangement joins TRBV6-1 to TRBJ1-2; D is undetermined. The CDR3 is made up of 17 amino acids. Trimming removed 1 base at V and 1 base at J, with 16 bases between. In germline, CDR1 is MNHNS, CDR2 SASEGT. This CDR3 is CASSEVVFGQLNYGYTF. CDR3 in DNA: TGTGCCAGCAGTGAAGTCGTTTTTGGGCAGCTTAACTATGGCTACACCTTC.